The 17 T cell receptor beta chains below all came from one sample that was sequenced in a study of blood T cells in healthy people across ages. Sample-barcoded 5' priming and a J-beta primer mix drove a second PCR of roughly 6 to 12 cycles. One entry per CDR3 protein results from TCRdb running MiXCR on the 5' RACE reads. Of roughly 700,000 distinct CDR3 sequences listed, 49% are singletons. The material sequenced was blood. Receptors originate from a woman aged 55-70 years in good health.

Points on this clonotype: One end of the junction does not line up with germline, which may come from a read error. The chain uses TRBV5-6 and TRBJ2-1; TRBD2 matches 7 bases. Germline V gene lookup returns CDR1 SGHDT and CDR2 YYEEEE. CDR3 size: 17 residues. CDR3 residues: CASSFSLAGGSHNEQFF. In DNA, the CDR3 is TGTGCCAGCAGCTTCTCTTTAGCGGGTGGCTCCCACAATGAGCAGTTCTTC.

This rearrangement joins TRBV29-1 to TRBJ1-5; a possible D gene is TRBD1 (6 bases). Germline lookup yields CDR1 SQVTM and CDR2 ANQGSEA. The ends were cut back, 5 bases at V and 2 bases at J, with 13 bases in the middle. This CDR3 comprises 14 residues. The DNA of the CDR3 is TGCAGCGTTAAGGGGGGGAGCGGCAATCAGCCCCAGCATTTT. The encoded protein is CSVKGGSGNQPQHF.

The rearrangement uses TRBV20-1 and TRBJ2-1, with D hard to call. Per germline, CDR1 DFQATT and CDR2 SNEGSKA (reference sequence). The V gene lost 2 bases and the J gene lost 9 bases, with 11 bases spanning the gap. The CDR3 spans 12 residues. The CDR3 here is CSARIVAAEQFF. The CDR3 DNA follows: TGCAGTGCTAGAATAGTGGCCGCTGAGCAGTTCTTC.

The chain links TRBV15 to TRBJ2-7; D is undetermined. CDR3 length: 13 amino acids. Germline V gives CDR1 LNHNV, CDR2 YYDKDF (reference sequence). The V end was cut by 3 bases, the J end by 1 base, with 7 bases between. The CDR3 sequence: CATSSSGSYEQYF. For the CDR3, the DNA is TGTGCCACCAGCAGTTCCGGGTCCTACGAGCAGTACTTC.

The genes are TRBV7-2 and TRBJ2-1, with D hard to call. CDR3 length: 15 residues. CDR1 and CDR2 (germline): SGHTA, FQGNSA. V was cut by 5 bases and J by 0 bases, with 11 bases left in between. The CDR3 here is CASSRLSSSYNEQFF. The CDR3 DNA is TGTGCCAGCAGCCGGCTGTCAAGCTCCTACAATGAGCAGTTCTTC.

The rearrangement uses TRBV25-1 and TRBJ2-3; 10 bases fit TRBD1. There are 14 residues in the CDR3. Germline loops: CDR1 MGHDK, CDR2 SYGVNS. Trimming cost V 6 bases and J 3 bases; bases outside gene matches: 3. The CDR3 DNA reads as TGTGCCAGCAGCCGACAGGGGGCTACAGATACGCAGTATTTT. It yields the protein CASSRQGATDTQYF. Based on the CDR3 plus reference TRBV25-1 and TRBJ2-3, the full variable domain is EADIYQTPRYLVIGTGKKITLECSQTMGHDKMYWYQQDPGMELHLIHYSYGVNSTEKGDLSSESTVSRIRTEHFPLTLESARPSHTSQYLCASSRQGATDTQYFGPGTRLTVL.

This clonotype is a singleton in its sample. The chain joins TRBV28 to TRBJ2-1, with D maybe TRBD1 (6 bases). The last part of the DNA fits TRBJ2-7 better; the J call may be wrong. From germline, CDR1 is MDHEN and CDR2 SYDVKM. This CDR3 is built from 18 residues. The CDR3 sequence is CASSWDMNGWSSYNEQYF. The CDR3 nucleotides read TGTGCCAGCAGTTGGGACATGAATGGGTGGAGCTCCTACAATGAGCAGTACTTC.

The rearrangement joins TRBV27 to TRBJ2-3; D is possibly TRBD1 (6 bases). From germline, CDR1 is MNHEY and CDR2 SMNVEV (reference sequence). Trimming removed 2 bases from V and 8 bases from J, with 11 bases in between. This CDR3 is 13 amino acids long. CDR3 loop: CASSLPSRGTQYF. In DNA form, the CDR3 reads TGTGCCAGCAGTTTACCGAGCAGGGGTACGCAGTATTTT.

V and J are TRBV11-2 and TRBJ2-1; D unclear. V dropped 0 bases and J dropped 0 bases, with 9 bases sitting between them. CDR1 and CDR2 (germline): SGHAT, FQNNGV. This CDR3 has 16 amino acids. As DNA, the CDR3 is TGTGCCAGCAGCTTAGAAATCTGGGGCTCCTACAATGAGCAGTTCTTC. Amino acids: CASSLEIWGSYNEQFF.

Only a few counts were recorded for this clonotype. The V and J genes are TRBV5-1 and TRBJ2-7, with no clear D. This CDR3 has 13 residues. CDR1 SGHRS and CDR2 YFSETQ come from the germline V gene. The V end was cut by 0 bases, the J end by 7 bases, with 11 bases between. CDR3: CASSLAETLEQYF. CDR3 bases: TGCGCCAGCAGCTTGGCGGAGACCTTGGAGCAGTACTTC.

V gene TRBV27 combines with J gene TRBJ1-5; D is perhaps TRBD1 (6 bases). This CDR3 region has 15 residues. Germline CDR1 reads MNHEY; CDR2 reads SMNVEV (reference sequence). V was shortened by 6 bases and J by 8 bases, with 20 bases between the two germline ends. This CDR3 reads CASRPGQSNIEPQHF. The CDR3 DNA reads TGTGCCAGCAGGCCTGGACAGTCAAACATTGAGCCCCAGCATTTT.

This chain uses TRBV5-1 with TRBJ2-7, with a weak D call TRBD1 (6 bases). V was trimmed by 8 bases and J by 1 base, leaving 16 bases between them. Germline assignment: CDR1 SGHRS and CDR2 YFSETQ. This CDR3 contains 14 residues. The DNA for the CDR3 is TGCGCCAGTTTCCCAGGGGTTGGTTCCTACGAGCAGTACTTC. It yields the protein CASFPGVGSYEQYF.

This clonotype was recorded at least ten times. V usage is TRBV7-2 and J usage is TRBJ1-2; D uncertain. The germline CDR1 and CDR2 sequences are SGHTA and FQGNSA. Trimming left V 5 bases short and J 8 bases short, with 15 bases between. The length of the CDR3 is 13 residues. The CDR3 loop is CASSATVGVGYTF. The CDR3 DNA is TGTGCCAGCAGCGCGACGGTGGGTGTCGGCTACACCTTC.

This chain uses TRBV20-1 with TRBJ2-3; D is possibly TRBD1 or TRBD2 (6 bases each). CDR3 length: 11 amino acids. The germline V gene encodes CDR1 DFQATT and CDR2 SNEGSKA (reference sequence). For the CDR3, the DNA is TGCAGCATTTTGGGGGGCGATACGCAGTATTTT. Translated: CSILGGDTQYF.

This chain connects TRBV2 to TRBJ1-1; 8 bases are shared with TRBD1. Germline trimming cut 7 bases from V and 6 bases from J; bases unmatched to any gene: 4. This CDR3 spans 12 amino acids. Germline loops: CDR1 SNHLY, CDR2 FYNNEI. CDR3 nucleotides: TGTGCCAGCACTGACAGGGGCGCTGAAGCTTTCTTT. Encoded protein: CASTDRGAEAFF.

In this sample, this clonotype turned up a few times. The chain joins TRBV20-1 to TRBJ2-7; 7 bases agree with TRBD2. Germline assignment: CDR1 DFQATT and CDR2 SNEGSKA (reference sequence). CDR3 size: 15 residues. The V and J ends lost 0 bases and 0 bases, in that order; junction bases with no gene match: 5. DNA for the CDR3: TGCAGTGCTAGAGACCCTAGCGGTCGCTCCTACGAGCAGTACTTC. Translated, it gives CSARDPSGRSYEQYF.

This clonotype was recorded a few times. The J gene is TRBJ1-2, the V gene TRBV11-1; D is ambiguous. Trimming stripped 2 bases from V and 0 bases from J, with 13 bases between. Germline lookup yields CDR1 SGHAT and CDR2 FQDESV (reference sequence). The CDR3 runs 16 residues. The CDR3 protein is CASSLIRGNSNYGYTF. The CDR3 DNA reads TGTGCCAGCAGCTTAATCCGAGGGAATTCTAACTATGGCTACACCTTC.